The rows below give T cell receptor beta chains drawn from one sample of a study of CD8 T cells in ankylosing spondylitis. TCRdb itself ran the 5' RACE reads through MiXCR, one entry per CDR3 protein. In the table there are about 200,000 distinct CDR3 sequences, around 13% of which are singletons. The sample comprised blood, either unsorted or a sorted T cell fraction (not recorded which). Every receptor here comes from a male donor with ankylosing spondylitis or in good health (not recorded which). Both conserved end residues are part of each CDR3. The order of the fields is J gene, clone size, V gene, D gene, CDR3 DNA, CDR3 protein. D genes are given only for firm matches. The listing skips clone size in some rows; elsewhere it reads once, few, many or a size class.

TRBJ2-7,NA,TRBV5-1,NA,TGCGCCAGCAGCTTGGCCGGGACGCATTCCTACGAGCAGTACTTC,CASSLAGTHSYEQYF
TRBJ2-7,NA,TRBV9,NA,TGTGCCAGCAGCGTAGCCCAGGGAGATGCCTACGAGCAGTACTTC,CASSVAQGDAYEQYF
TRBJ2-7,NA,TRBV7-9,TRBD2,TGTGCCAGCAGCTTAGGAAATAGCGGGAGGTTCTCCTACGAGCAGTACTTC,CASSLGNSGRFSYEQYF
TRBJ2-5,NA,TRBV12-3/TRBV12-4,NA,TGTGCCAGCAGTTTTTTGCCTGAGGTGGAGACCCAGTACTTC,CASSFLPEVETQYF
TRBJ1-3,NA,TRBV13,TRBD1,TGTGCCAGCAGCTTAAGGACAGGCGGCGATGGAAACACCATATATTTT,CASSLRTGGDGNTIYF
TRBJ2-1,NA,TRBV5-5,NA,TGTGCCAGCCGCCCCTACTCGACAGTTAATGAGCAGTTCTTC,CASRPYSTVNEQFF
TRBJ1-2,NA,TRBV9,NA,TGTGCCAGCAGAGATTCCACAGGGAGCGGAGACTATGGCTACACCTTC,CASRDSTGSGDYGYTF
TRBJ2-3,few,TRBV20-1,NA,TGCAGTGCTAGAGGAGTAGGAACAGCCAACGCTAGCACAGATACGCAGTATTTT,CSARGVGTANASTDTQYF
TRBJ1-5,few,TRBV27,NA,TGTGCCAGCAGTCCATCTGGGGGCGCGGGTCAGCCCCAGCATTTT,CASSPSGGAGQPQHF
TRBJ2-7,NA,TRBV2,NA,TGTGCCAGCAGTGAAAACCAGGAGTCCTACGAGCAGTACTTC,CASSENQESYEQYF
TRBJ1-1,many,TRBV6-1,NA,TGTGCCAGCAGTCCTTCTCCGGGACAACCTAGGGCTTTCTTT,CASSPSPGQPRAFF
TRBJ2-7,few,TRBV29-1,TRBD2,TGCAGCGCCGTGGGACTAGCGGGAACCTACGAGCAGTACTTC,CSAVGLAGTYEQYF
TRBJ1-2,few,TRBV6-1,NA,TGTGCCAGCAGTGAGTGGGGAGGTGATGGCTACACCTTC,CASSEWGGDGYTF
TRBJ2-5,few,TRBV12-3/TRBV12-4,TRBD2,TGTGCCAGCAGTTTACGGTGGCGGGAGGGCGAAGAGACCCAGTACTTC,CASSLRWREGEETQYF
TRBJ2-1,NA,TRBV5-1,NA,TGCGCCAGCAGCTTTGAAGCACCTCCGGGGACTGAGCAGTTCTTC,CASSFEAPPGTEQFF
TRBJ2-2,few,TRBV7-9,NA,TGTGCCAGCAGTCTACCGGGTAGACCAGCGAACACCGGGGAGCTGTTTTTT,CASSLPGRPANTGELFF
TRBJ1-2,NA,TRBV12-3/TRBV12-4,NA,TGTGCCAGCAGCCGGGGGGGCTATGGCTACACCTTC,CASSRGGYGYTF
TRBJ2-7,few,TRBV11-2,NA,TGTGCCAGCAGCTTAGGTATCGGGCTGAGGGCCGAGCAGTACTTC,CASSLGIGLRAEQYF
TRBJ2-2,few,TRBV6-5,NA,TGTGCCAGCAGTTACGGACCCAGCAGCGGAAAGAACACCGGGGAGCTGTTTTTT,CASSYGPSSGKNTGELFF
TRBJ2-1,many,TRBV27,NA,TGTGCCAGTAAGCCACAGGGTAGCTACAATGAGCAGTTCTTC,CASKPQGSYNEQFF
TRBJ2-1,many,TRBV20-1,NA,TGCAGTGCTGTCGGACTCTTCGATGAGCAGTTCTTC,CSAVGLFDEQFF
TRBJ2-1,few,TRBV4-1,NA,TGCGCCAGCAGCTACCGGGTGCGGGAATCCTCTATCAATGAGCAGTTCTTC,CASSYRVRESSINEQFF
TRBJ2-5,NA,TRBV30,NA,TGTGCCTGGACGGACTCTTTAGAGACCCAGTACTTC,CAWTDSLETQYF
TRBJ1-4,NA,TRBV5-6,NA,TGTGCCAGCAGCTTGGTGGTGGCCGATGAAAAACTGTTTTTT,CASSLVVADEKLFF
TRBJ2-5,few,TRBV15,TRBD2,TGTGCCACCAGCAGAGATCATTTCGGGGGGGCGGAGACCCAGTACTTC,CATSRDHFGGAETQYF
TRBJ2-1,NA,TRBV2,TRBD2,TGTGCCAGCAGTTTTCCCACACTAGCGGGAGGGCGCAATGAGCAGTTCTTC,CASSFPTLAGGRNEQFF
TRBJ2-7,few,TRBV6-2/TRBV6-3,NA,TGTGCCAGCAGTTACTCGAAAATGGACGAGCAGTACTTC,CASSYSKMDEQYF
TRBJ2-2,NA,TRBV12-3/TRBV12-4,TRBD1,TGTGCCAGCAGCCTCTGGGAGGGGGACAGGGGGCGTAACGGGGAGCTGTTTTTT,CASSLWEGDRGRNGELFF
TRBJ2-4,few,TRBV28,TRBD2,TGTGCCAGCGCGACTAGCGGGGGAAACATTCAGTACTTC,CASATSGGNIQYF
TRBJ2-7,NA,TRBV12-3/TRBV12-4,NA,TGTGCCAGCAGTCGCGCCCAGGACTTCGACGAGCAGTACTTC,CASSRAQDFDEQYF
TRBJ2-1,few,TRBV4-2,NA,TGTGCCAGCAGCGAGGCCGGGAACTCCTACAATGAGCAGTTCTTC,CASSEAGNSYNEQFF
TRBJ2-2,NA,TRBV11-2,NA,TGTGCCAGCAGCTTATGGTATGAGGAGTCAGGGAACACCGGGGAGCTGTTTTTT,CASSLWYEESGNTGELFF
TRBJ2-1,many,TRBV5-6,TRBD2,TGTGCCAGCAGCTTGGGGACTAGCGGGGGGATTTACAATGAGCAGTTCTTC,CASSLGTSGGIYNEQFF
TRBJ1-1,few,TRBV7-7,TRBD1,TGTGCCAGCAGCCCTTGGACAGGGAACACTGAAGCTTTCTTT,CASSPWTGNTEAFF
TRBJ2-1,few,TRBV6-5,TRBD1,TGTGCCAGCAGTTCCGACAGGGTCAATGAGCAGTTCTTC,CASSSDRVNEQFF
TRBJ2-2,few,TRBV29-1,NA,TGCAGCGTTGAAGGGTTCGCCGGGGAGCTGTTTTTT,CSVEGFAGELFF
TRBJ2-3,few,TRBV29-1,TRBD2,TGCAGCGTGCCGGGACTAGCTATTGGCACAGATACGCAGTATTTT,CSVPGLAIGTDTQYF
TRBJ2-7,few,TRBV5-1,NA,TGCGCCAGCAGCTTGGATGGGCAGGGAACAACCTACGAGCAGTACTTC,CASSLDGQGTTYEQYF
TRBJ2-3,NA,TRBV5-1,NA,TGCGCCAGCAGCCCGGAGGGTAGCGGAGATACGCAGTATTTT,CASSPEGSGDTQYF
TRBJ2-4,once,TRBV5-4,NA,TGTGCCAGCAGCTTGGCGCCGAACGCCAAAAACATTCAGTACTTC,CASSLAPNAKNIQYF